This TCR beta chain was sequenced during a study of patients and donors after allogeneic stem cell transplantation (dated by TCRdb to the early 2020s). A distance of 4 bases separates the germline ends of V and J, which lose 0 bases and 2 bases respectively. The germline V gene (reference sequence) gives CDR1 as LNHNV and CDR2 as YYDKDF. From the cysteine up to the phenylalanine, the CDR3 has a length of 14 residues. Only CDR3 DNA is held: 42 bases, read in frame from base 1. This clonotype was seen only a few times. Its antigen is unknown. Base qualities are not recorded, but no much larger clone differs from it by a single base. The library came from RT-PCR. TCRdb shows the sequencer as NextSeq 550. The raw public data were reprocessed by TCRdb itself: fastp quality trimming at Q25, MiXCR clonotype calling, in-frame beta chains only. Every CDR3 protein is listed once, alongside the most common genes and DNA of its rows. The sample includes 900,000 to 1,000,000 distinct CDR3 sequences, with roughly 18% observed a single time. 5.5% to 6.5% of the sample is in the top ten clones.

In this chain, TRBV15 is recombined with TRBJ2-2; the D gene cannot be named for sure. Sequencing was carried out using blood, either unsorted or a sorted T cell fraction (not recorded which). The receptor's source is a human donor who was either an allogeneic HSCT recipient or a stem cell or donor lymphocyte infusion donor (not recorded which). It is not recorded whose cells these are; they may come from a transplant donor. The DNA sequence follows: TGTGCCACCAGCAGAGATAGCAACACCGGGGAGCTGTTTTTT. Translation gives CATSRDSNTGELFF.